This T cell receptor (beta chain) stems from a study of cytomegalovirus exposure and HLA in healthy donors. With 60 Vbeta and 13 Jbeta primers, the PCR was carried out. Only in-frame clones appear in the TCRdb table, and some are missing; sequencing was by immunoSEQ multiplex PCR. The sample records some 150,000 clones, roughly 80% being singletons. This sequence originates from a female donor in good health and CMV-seronegative. Sequenced sample: PBMCs.

DNA of the CDR3: TGTGCCAGCAGACCCCAGGGACTCGCGAACACCGGGGAGCTGTTTTTT. Its translation is CASRPQGLANTGELFF. The chain links TRBV6-6 to TRBJ2-2, with D perhaps matching TRBD2 (6 bases). There are 16 residues in the CDR3. V gave up 6 bases and J gave up 0 bases, with 14 bases separating them. CDR1 and CDR2 (germline): MNHNY, SVGAGI (reference sequence).